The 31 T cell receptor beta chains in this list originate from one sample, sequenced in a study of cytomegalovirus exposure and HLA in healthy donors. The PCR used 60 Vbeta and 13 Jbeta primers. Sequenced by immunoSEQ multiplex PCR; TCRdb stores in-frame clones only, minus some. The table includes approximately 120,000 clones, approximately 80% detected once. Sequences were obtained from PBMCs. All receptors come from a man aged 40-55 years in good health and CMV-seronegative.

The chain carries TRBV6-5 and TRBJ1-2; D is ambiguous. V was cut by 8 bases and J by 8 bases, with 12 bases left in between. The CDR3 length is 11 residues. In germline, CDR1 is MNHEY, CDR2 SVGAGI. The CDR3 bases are TGTGCCAGCTTCTCATCGGAGGGCTACACCTTC. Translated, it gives CASFSSEGYTF.

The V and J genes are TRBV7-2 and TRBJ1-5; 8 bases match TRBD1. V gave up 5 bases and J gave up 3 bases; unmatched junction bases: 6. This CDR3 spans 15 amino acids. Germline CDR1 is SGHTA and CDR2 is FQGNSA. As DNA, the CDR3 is TGTGCCAGCAGCCGAGGGACAGGCGACAATCAGCCCCAGCATTTT. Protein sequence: CASSRGTGDNQPQHF.

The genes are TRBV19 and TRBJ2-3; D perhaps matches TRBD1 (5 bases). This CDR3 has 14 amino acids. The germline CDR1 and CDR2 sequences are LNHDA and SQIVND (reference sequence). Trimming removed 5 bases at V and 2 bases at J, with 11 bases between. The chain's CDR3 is CASSPWGPTDTQYF. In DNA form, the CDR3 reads TGTGCCAGTAGTCCGTGGGGCCCCACAGATACGCAGTATTTT.

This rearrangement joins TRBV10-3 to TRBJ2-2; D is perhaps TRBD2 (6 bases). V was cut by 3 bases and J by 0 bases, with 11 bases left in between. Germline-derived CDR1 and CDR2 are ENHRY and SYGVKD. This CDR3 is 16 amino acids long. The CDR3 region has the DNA TGTGCCATCAGTGATAAGGGAGGAGCGAACACCGGGGAGCTGTTTTTT. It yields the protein CAISDKGGANTGELFF.

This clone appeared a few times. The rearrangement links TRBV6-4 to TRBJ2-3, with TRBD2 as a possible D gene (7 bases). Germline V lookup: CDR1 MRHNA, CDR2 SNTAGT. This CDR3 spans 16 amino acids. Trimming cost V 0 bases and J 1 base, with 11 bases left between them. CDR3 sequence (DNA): TGTGCCAGCAGTGACTCGAGGGGGGGCGGCACAGATACGCAGTATTTT. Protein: CASSDSRGGGTDTQYF.

CDR3 nucleotide sequence: TGCAGCGTCGAGACTGCGACAGGGTTTAATGGCTACACCTTC. Amino acids: CSVETATGFNGYTF. The chain links TRBV29-1 to TRBJ1-2, with 7 nucleotides matching TRBD1. Per the germline V gene, CDR1 is SQVTM and CDR2 is ANQGSEA. The CDR3 contains 14 residues. The J segment lost 6 bases and the V segment lost 6 bases, leaving 13 bases of the junction unmatched. Variable domain in full (rest from reference TRBV29-1 and TRBJ1-2): SAVISQKPSRDICQRGTSLTIQCQVDSQVTMMFWYRQQPGQSLTLIATANQGSEATYESGFVIDKFPISRPNLTFSTLTVSNMSPEDSSIYLCSVETATGFNGYTFGSGTRLTVV.

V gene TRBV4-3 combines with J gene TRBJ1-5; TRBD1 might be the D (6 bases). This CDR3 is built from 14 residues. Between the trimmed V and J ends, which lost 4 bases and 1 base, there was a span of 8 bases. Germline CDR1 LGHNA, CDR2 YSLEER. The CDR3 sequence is CASSPGQSNQPQHF. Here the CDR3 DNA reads TGCGCCAGCAGCCCCGGACAGAGCAATCAGCCCCAGCATTTT.

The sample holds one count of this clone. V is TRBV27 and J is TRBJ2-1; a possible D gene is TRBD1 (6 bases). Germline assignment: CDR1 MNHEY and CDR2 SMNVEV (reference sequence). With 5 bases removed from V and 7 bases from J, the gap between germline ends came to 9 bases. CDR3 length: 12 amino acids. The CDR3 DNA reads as TGTGCCAGCAGTCCAGGGGTTAATGAGCAGTTCTTC. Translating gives CASSPGVNEQFF.

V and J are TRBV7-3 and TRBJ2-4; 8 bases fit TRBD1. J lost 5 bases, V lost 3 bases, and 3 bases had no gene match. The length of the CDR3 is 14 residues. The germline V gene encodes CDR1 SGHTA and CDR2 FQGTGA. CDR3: CASSFGQGENIQYF. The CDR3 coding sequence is TGTGCCAGCAGCTTTGGACAGGGCGAAAACATTCAGTACTTC.

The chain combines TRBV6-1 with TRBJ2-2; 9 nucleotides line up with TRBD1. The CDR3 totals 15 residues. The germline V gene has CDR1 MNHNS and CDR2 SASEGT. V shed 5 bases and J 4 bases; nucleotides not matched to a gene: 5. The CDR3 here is CASSKKGQGTGELFF. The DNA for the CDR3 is TGTGCCAGCAGTAAAAAGGGACAGGGCACCGGGGAGCTGTTTTTT.

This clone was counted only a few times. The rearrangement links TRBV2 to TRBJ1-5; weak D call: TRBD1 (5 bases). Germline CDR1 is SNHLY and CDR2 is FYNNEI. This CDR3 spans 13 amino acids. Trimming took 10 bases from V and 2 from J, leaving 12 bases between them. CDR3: CATTDSGNQPQHF. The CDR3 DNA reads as TGTGCCACCACCGACAGCGGCAATCAGCCCCAGCATTTT.

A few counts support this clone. The CDR3 DNA follows: TGCGCCAGCAGCTTGGGGCGTAGCGGGGTGGTTGAGCAGTTCTTC. The encoded protein is CASSLGRSGVVEQFF. This chain joins TRBV5-1 and TRBJ2-1; 8 bases agree with TRBD2. CDR1 is SGHRS and CDR2 is YFSETQ in the germline V gene. Trimming took 0 bases from V and 9 from J; bases not matched to a gene: 8. The length of the CDR3 is 15 residues.

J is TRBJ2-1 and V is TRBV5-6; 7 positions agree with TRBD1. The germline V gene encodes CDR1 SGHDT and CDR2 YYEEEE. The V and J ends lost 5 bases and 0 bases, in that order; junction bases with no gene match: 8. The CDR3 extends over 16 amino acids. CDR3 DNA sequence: TGTGCCAGCAGGGCAGGGGGTCCTGGCTCCTACAATGAGCAGTTCTTC. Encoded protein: CASRAGGPGSYNEQFF.

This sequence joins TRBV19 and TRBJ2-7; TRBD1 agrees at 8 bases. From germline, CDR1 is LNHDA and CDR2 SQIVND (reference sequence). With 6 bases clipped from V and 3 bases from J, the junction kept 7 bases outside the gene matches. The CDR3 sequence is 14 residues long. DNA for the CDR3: TGTGCCAGTAGCCGCCGGACAGGGTACTACGAGCAGTACTTC. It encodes CASSRRTGYYEQYF.

The CDR3 DNA follows: TGTGCCAGTACTTCCCGGGGGGATAGCAATCAGCCCCAGCATTTT. It encodes CASTSRGDSNQPQHF. V and J are TRBV19 and TRBJ1-5; possible D gene TRBD1, 5 bases. Trimming took 7 bases from V and 0 from J, leaving 13 bases between them. The V gene's germline CDR1 is LNHDA and CDR2 SQIVND (reference sequence). The CDR3 covers 15 residues.

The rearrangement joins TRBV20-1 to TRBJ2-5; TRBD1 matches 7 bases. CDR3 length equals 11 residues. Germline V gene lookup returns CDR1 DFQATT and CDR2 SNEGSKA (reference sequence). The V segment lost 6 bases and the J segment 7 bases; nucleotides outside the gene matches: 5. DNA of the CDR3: TGCAGTGCCTACGCAGGGGGGACCCAGTACTTC. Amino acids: CSAYAGGTQYF.

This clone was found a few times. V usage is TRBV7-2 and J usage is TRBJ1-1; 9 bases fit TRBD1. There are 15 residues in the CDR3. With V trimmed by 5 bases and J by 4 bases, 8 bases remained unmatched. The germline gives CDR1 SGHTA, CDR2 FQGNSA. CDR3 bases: TGTGCCAGCAGCGGAGGACAGGGGTCGAGCACTGAAGCTTTCTTT. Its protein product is CASSGGQGSSTEAFF.

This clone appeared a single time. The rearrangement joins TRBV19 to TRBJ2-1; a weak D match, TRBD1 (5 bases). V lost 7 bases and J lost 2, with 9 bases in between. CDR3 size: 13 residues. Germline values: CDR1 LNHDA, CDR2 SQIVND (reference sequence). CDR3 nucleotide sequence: TGTGCCAGTAATCAGGGTACCTACAATGAGCAGTTCTTC. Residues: CASNQGTYNEQFF.

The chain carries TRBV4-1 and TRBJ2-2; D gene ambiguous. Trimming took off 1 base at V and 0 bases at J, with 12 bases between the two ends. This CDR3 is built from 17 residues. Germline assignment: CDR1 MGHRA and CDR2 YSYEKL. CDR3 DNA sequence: TGCGCCAGCAGCCAAGTCCCGGGTGGCGCGAACACCGGGGAGCTGTTTTTT. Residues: CASSQVPGGANTGELFF.

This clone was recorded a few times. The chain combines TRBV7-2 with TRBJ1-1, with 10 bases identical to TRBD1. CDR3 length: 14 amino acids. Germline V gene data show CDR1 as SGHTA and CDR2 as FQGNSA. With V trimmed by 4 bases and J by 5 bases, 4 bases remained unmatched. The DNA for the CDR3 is TGTGCCAGCAGCTCGGACAGGGGGAGAACTGAAGCTTTCTTT. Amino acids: CASSSDRGRTEAFF.

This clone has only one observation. In DNA, the CDR3 is TGTGCCAGCAGCCAAATGAGGCTAGCGGGGGGGCGGGAGACCCAGTACTTC. This translates into CASSQMRLAGGRETQYF. The rearrangement links TRBV7-2 to TRBJ2-5; 12 bases are shared with TRBD2. This CDR3 region has 17 residues. V trimming: 5 bases; J trimming: 5 bases; junction bases outside the gene matches: 12. Per germline, CDR1 SGHTA and CDR2 FQGNSA.

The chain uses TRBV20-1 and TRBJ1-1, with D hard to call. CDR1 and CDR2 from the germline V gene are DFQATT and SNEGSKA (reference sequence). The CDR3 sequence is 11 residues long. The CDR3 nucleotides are TGCTGTGGGAGGGAGAACACTGAAGCTTTCTTT. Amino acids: CCGRENTEAFF.

CDR3 DNA sequence: TGTGCCAGCAGCGTAGCGGCACAGGGAGGAAACACCATATATTTT. It is translated as CASSVAAQGGNTIYF. The J gene is TRBJ1-3, the V gene TRBV9; possibly TRBD1 for D (6 bases). The CDR3 contains 15 residues. The germline gives CDR1 SGDLS, CDR2 YYNGEE. Between the trimmed V and J ends, which lost 0 bases and 4 bases, there was a span of 11 bases.

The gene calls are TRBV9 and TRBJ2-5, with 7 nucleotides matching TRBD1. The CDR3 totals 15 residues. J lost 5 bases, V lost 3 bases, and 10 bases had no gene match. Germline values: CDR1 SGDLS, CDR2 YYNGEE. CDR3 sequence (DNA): TGTGCCAGCAGCGCAAGGACAGTGACAGGGGAGACCCAGTACTTC. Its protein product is CASSARTVTGETQYF.

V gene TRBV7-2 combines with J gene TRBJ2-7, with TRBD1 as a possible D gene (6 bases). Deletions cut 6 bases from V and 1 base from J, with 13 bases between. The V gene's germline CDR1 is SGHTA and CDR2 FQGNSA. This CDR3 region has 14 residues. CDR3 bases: TGTGCCAGCAGTCTACAGGGATTATCCTACGAGCAGTACTTC. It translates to CASSLQGLSYEQYF. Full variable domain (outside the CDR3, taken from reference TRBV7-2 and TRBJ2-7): GAGVSQSPSNKVTEKGKDVELRCDPISGHTALYWYRQSLGQGLEFLIYFQGNSAPDKSGLPSDRFSAERTGGSVSTLTIQRTQQEDSAVYLCASSLQGLSYEQYFGPGTRLTVT.

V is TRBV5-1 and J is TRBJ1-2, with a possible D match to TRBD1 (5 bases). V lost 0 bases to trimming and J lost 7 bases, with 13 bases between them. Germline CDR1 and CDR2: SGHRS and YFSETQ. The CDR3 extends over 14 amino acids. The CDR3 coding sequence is TGCGCCAGCAGCTTGGTAGGGCAGGGAGGTGGCTACACCTTC. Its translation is CASSLVGQGGGYTF.

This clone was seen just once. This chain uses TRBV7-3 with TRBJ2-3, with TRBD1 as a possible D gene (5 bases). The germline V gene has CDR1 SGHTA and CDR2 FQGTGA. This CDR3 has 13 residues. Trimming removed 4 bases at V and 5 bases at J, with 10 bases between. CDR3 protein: CASSSTREDTQYF. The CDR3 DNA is TGTGCCAGCAGCTCCACCAGGGAAGATACGCAGTATTTT.

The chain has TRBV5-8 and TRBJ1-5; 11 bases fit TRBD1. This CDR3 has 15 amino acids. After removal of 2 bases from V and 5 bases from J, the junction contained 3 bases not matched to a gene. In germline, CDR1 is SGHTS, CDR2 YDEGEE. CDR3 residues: CASSFGTGGHQPQHF. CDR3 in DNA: TGTGCCAGCAGCTTCGGGACAGGGGGGCATCAGCCCCAGCATTTT.

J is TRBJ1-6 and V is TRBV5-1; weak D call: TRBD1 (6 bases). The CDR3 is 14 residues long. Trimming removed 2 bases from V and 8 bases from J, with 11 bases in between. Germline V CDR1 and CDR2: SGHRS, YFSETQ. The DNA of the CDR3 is TGCGCCAGCAGCTTAAGACCAGGGGATTCACCCCTCCACTTT. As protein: CASSLRPGDSPLHF.

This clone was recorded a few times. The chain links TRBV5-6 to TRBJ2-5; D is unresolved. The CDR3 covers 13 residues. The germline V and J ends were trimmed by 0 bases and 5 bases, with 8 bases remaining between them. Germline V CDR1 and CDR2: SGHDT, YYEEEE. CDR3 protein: CASSLGYSETQYF. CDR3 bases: TGTGCCAGCAGCTTGGGCTATTCGGAGACCCAGTACTTC.

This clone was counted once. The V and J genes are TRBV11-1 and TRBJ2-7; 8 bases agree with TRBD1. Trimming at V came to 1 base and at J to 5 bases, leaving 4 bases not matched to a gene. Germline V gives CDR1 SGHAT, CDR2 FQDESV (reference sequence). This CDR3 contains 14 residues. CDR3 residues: CASSLEDRDNEQYF. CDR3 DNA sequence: TGTGCCAGCAGCTTAGAGGACAGGGACAACGAGCAGTACTTC.